This is a list of T cell receptor beta chains from one sample in a study of blood T cell repertoires in COVID-19. Assay used: immunoSEQ multiplex PCR; TCRdb lists only in-frame clones, some missing. The sample carries 250,000 to 350,000 clones, roughly 84% recorded once. The sequenced sample consisted of peripheral blood. These receptors all stem from a human donor with COVID-19, enrolled during active disease. The donor label of this sample is uncertain. CDR3s include the opening cysteine and the closing phenylalanine or tryptophan. A D gene is named only where the DNA matches it firmly. Rows give clone size only sometimes, using once, few, many, or a class for an expanded clone.

D	J	size	V	DNA	CDR3
-	TRBJ1-5	-	TRBV30	TGTGCCTGGAGTCCAAGACAGGACCAGCCCCAGCATTTT	CAWSPRQDQPQHF
-	TRBJ1-1	few	TRBV19	TGTGCCAGTAGTATAAACAGAGCCACTGAAGCTTTCTTT	CASSINRATEAFF
-	TRBJ2-5	-	TRBV13	TGTGCCAGCAGCTTATACGGTCAAGAGACCCAGTACTTC	CASSLYGQETQYF
TRBD1	TRBJ2-1	few	TRBV2	TGTGCCAGCAGCCCGGGACAGGGGGCTATCAATGAGCAGTTCTTC	CASSPGQGAINEQFF
-	TRBJ2-7	-	TRBV6-5	TGTGCCAGCAGTTACTCAATCGGCGGTACCTACGAGCAGTACTTC	CASSYSIGGTYEQYF
-	TRBJ1-1	-	TRBV6-1	TGTGCCAGCAGTGAACCCGGGGGGGTGAACACTGAAGCTTTCTTT	CASSEPGGVNTEAFF
TRBD2	TRBJ2-3	-	TRBV3-1/TRBV3-2	TGTGCCAGCAGCCAACGCGGGGGGGGCACAGATACGCAGTATTTT	CASSQRGGGTDTQYF
TRBD1	TRBJ2-7	few	TRBV19	TGTGCCAGTAGTATAGCTGGGGACAGGGCCTCGTACGAGCAGTACTTC	CASSIAGDRASYEQYF
-	TRBJ1-2	-	TRBV7-3	TGTGCCAGCAGCTTAGGCAGGGGTGACTATGGCTACACCTTC	CASSLGRGDYGYTF
TRBD2	TRBJ2-5	-	TRBV5-4	TGTGCCAGCAGTCCGATGCAGGGAGCGGGGGAGACCCAGTACTTC	CASSPMQGAGETQYF
TRBD1	TRBJ1-1	once	TRBV11-2	TGTGCCAGCAGCCTTACAGGACAGGGGAAGAACACTGAAGCTTTCTTT	CASSLTGQGKNTEAFF
-	TRBJ2-2	-	TRBV11-3	TGTGCCAGCAGCTTAGACGGAGTATCCACCGGGGAGCTGTTTTTT	CASSLDGVSTGELFF
-	TRBJ2-5	few	TRBV29-1	TGCAGCGTGGAGGGACAGGAGACCCAGTACTTC	CSVEGQETQYF
-	TRBJ1-2	-	TRBV7-3	TGTGCCAGCAGCATCGAGGAGCGGTATGGCTACACCTTC	CASSIEERYGYTF
TRBD2	TRBJ2-7	few	TRBV11-2	TGTGCCAGCAGCAGTCGACTAGCGGGTGATTACGAGCAGTACTTC	CASSSRLAGDYEQYF
TRBD1	TRBJ2-7	-	TRBV28	TGTGCCAGCAGTTTTGGGACAGCGGACGAGCAGTACTTC	CASSFGTADEQYF
TRBD2	TRBJ2-5	-	TRBV5-1	TGCGCCAGCAGCTTTACCGGGACTAGCGGAGTATGGTACCAAGAGACCCAGTACTTC	CASSFTGTSGVWYQETQYF
TRBD2	TRBJ2-7	-	TRBV11-2	TGTGCCAGCAGCTTACGTGGTGGAGCGGGAGTCCACGAGCAGTACTTC	CASSLRGGAGVHEQYF
TRBD1	TRBJ2-1	-	TRBV6-2/TRBV6-3	TGTGCCAGCAGTCTTTCAGTTGTCGGGACAGGGGGCGGCCATGAGCAGTTCTTC	CASSLSVVGTGGGHEQFF
-	TRBJ2-2	-	TRBV20-1	TGCAGTGCTAGTAGCGCCCGAGGGACCGGGGAGCTGTTTTTT	CSASSARGTGELFF
TRBD1	TRBJ2-7	-	TRBV24-1	TGTGCCACCAGTGGGCAGGGGGCTTTGGGCTCCTACGAGCAGTACTTC	CATSGQGALGSYEQYF
-	TRBJ2-3	-	TRBV5-1	TGCGCCAGCCGGGGGGCCTCCGGAAATACGCAGTATTTT	CASRGASGNTQYF
TRBD2	TRBJ2-7	-	TRBV9	TGTGCCAGCAGCACTCGGGAGGGGCCTCAATACGAGCAGTACTTC	CASSTREGPQYEQYF
TRBD2	TRBJ2-1	-	TRBV5-1	TGCGCCAGCAGCTTGGCCCTAGCGGGAGTATCAAATGAGCAGTTCTTC	CASSLALAGVSNEQFF
-	TRBJ1-4	-	TRBV28	TGTGCCAGCAGTTTCGGGGTAAGGATTACCTACGATGAAAAACTGTTTTTT	CASSFGVRITYDEKLFF
-	TRBJ1-6	-	TRBV4-1	TGCGCCAGCAGCCAGGTCCGTGGGGGCTATTCACCCCTCCACTTT	CASSQVRGGYSPLHF
-	TRBJ2-2	-	TRBV2	TGTGCCAGCAGGGCTCGAACTAGTGGCGCCGGGGAGCTGTTTTTT	CASRARTSGAGELFF
-	TRBJ1-5	-	TRBV28	TGTGCCAGCAACTTATCAGGGAATCAGCCCCAGCATTTT	CASNLSGNQPQHF
-	TRBJ1-2	-	TRBV24-1	TGTGCCACCAGTGATTCCCGCGGGTATGGCTACACCTTC	CATSDSRGYGYTF
TRBD1	TRBJ1-5	-	TRBV5-4	TGTGCCAGCAGCTTGGATGGGACAGGGAGCGATCAGCCCCAGCATTTT	CASSLDGTGSDQPQHF
TRBD1	TRBJ1-1	-	TRBV4-3	TGCGCCAGCAGCTCCCGACAGGGGTCCATGAACACTGAAGCTTTCTTT	CASSSRQGSMNTEAFF
-	TRBJ2-1	-	TRBV5-1	TGCGCCAGCAGCTTGGGGACTTATGAGCAGTTCTTC	CASSLGTYEQFF
TRBD1	TRBJ2-5	-	TRBV3-1/TRBV3-2	TGTGCCAGCCTGGACCCGGGACAGGGTGAGACCCAGTACTTC	CASLDPGQGETQYF
-	TRBJ2-5	-	TRBV7-7	TGTGCTAGCAGCTTAGCTACAGGGTGGGGGGGAGAGACCCAGTACTTC	CASSLATGWGGETQYF
-	TRBJ1-1	-	TRBV4-1	TGCGCCAGCAGCCAAACGGTCAGGGGAAGGGAAGCTTTCTTT	CASSQTVRGREAFF
-	TRBJ2-3	-	TRBV27	TGTGCCAGCAGTTTTAGGGGAGGAACGCAGTATTTT	CASSFRGGTQYF
TRBD2	TRBJ2-7	-	TRBV15	TGTGCCACCAGCCGGGCCGGGACTACATCCTACGAGCAGTACTTC	CATSRAGTTSYEQYF
TRBD2	TRBJ2-1	-	TRBV19	TGTGCCAGTAGCACTGGACTAGCGGGAGTCAATGAGCAGTTCTTC	CASSTGLAGVNEQFF
TRBD1	TRBJ1-1	-	TRBV18	TGTGCCAGCTCACCACCGACAGGGTGGGTAAACACTGAAGCTTTCTTT	CASSPPTGWVNTEAFF
-	TRBJ2-7	few	TRBV7-9	TGTGCCAGCAGCCAGGGAGGCTACGAGCAGTACTTC	CASSQGGYEQYF